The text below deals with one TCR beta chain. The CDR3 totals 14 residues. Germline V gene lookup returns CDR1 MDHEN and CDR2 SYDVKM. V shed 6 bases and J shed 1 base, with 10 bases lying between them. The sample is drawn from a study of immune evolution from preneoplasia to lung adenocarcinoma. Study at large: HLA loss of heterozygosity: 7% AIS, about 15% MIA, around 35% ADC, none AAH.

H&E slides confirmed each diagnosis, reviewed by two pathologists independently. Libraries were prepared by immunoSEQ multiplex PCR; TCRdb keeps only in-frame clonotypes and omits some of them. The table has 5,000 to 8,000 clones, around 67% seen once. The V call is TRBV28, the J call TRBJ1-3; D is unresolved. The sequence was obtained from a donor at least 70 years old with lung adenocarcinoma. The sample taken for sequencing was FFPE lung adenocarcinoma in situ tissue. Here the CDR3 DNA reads TGTGCCAGCAGATACGACACTTCTGGAAACACCATATATTTT. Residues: CASRYDTSGNTIYF.